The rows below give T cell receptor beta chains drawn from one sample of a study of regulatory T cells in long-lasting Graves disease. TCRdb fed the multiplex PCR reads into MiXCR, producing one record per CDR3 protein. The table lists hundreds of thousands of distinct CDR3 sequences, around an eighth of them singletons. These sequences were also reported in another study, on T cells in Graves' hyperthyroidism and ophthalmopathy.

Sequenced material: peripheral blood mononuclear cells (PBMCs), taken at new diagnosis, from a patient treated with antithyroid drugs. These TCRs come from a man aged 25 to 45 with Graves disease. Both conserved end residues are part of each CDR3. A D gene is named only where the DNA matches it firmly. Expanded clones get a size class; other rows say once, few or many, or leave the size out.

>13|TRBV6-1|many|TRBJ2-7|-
CASSPHDFYEQYF
TGTGCCAGCAGCCCCCACGACTTCTACGAGCAGTACTTC
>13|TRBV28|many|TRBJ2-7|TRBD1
CASIANRGYEQYF
TGTGCCAGCATCGCGAACAGGGGGTACGAGCAGTACTTC
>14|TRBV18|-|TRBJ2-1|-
CASSPPGTHNEQFF
TGTGCCAGCTCACCACCCGGGACCCACAATGAGCAGTTCTTC
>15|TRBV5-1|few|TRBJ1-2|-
CASSFTDHRNYGYTF
TGCGCCAGCAGTTTTACCGACCACCGTAACTATGGCTACACCTTC
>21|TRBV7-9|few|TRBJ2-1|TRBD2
CASSLSEPGRLAGVLGNEQFF
TGTGCCAGCAGCTTAAGCGAGCCCGGAAGACTAGCGGGAGTCTTGGGCAATGAGCAGTTCTTC
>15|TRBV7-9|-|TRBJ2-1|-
CASSLSLSSYNEQLF
TGTGCCAGCAGCTTATCCCTTAGCTCCTACAATGAGCAGCTCTTC
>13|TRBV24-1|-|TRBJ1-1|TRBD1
CATRDRGDTEAFF
TGTGCCACCAGGGACAGGGGGGACACTGAAGCTTTCTTT
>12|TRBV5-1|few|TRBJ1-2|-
CASSPNTGGYTF
TGCGCCAGCAGCCCAAATACCGGGGGCTACACCTTC
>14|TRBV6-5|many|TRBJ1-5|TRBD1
CASSSGTGVQPQHF
TGTGCCAGCAGTTCCGGGACAGGGGTGCAGCCCCAGCATTTT
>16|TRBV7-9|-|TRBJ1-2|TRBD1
CASSLEVARGRDGYTF
TGTGCCAGCAGCTTAGAAGTGGCCAGGGGGCGAGATGGCTACACCTTC
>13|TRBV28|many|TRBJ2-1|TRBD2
CASREGLADQQFF
TGTGCCAGCAGGGAGGGACTAGCGGACCAGCAGTTCTTC
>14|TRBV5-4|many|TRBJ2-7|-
CASRVRGGGNEQYF
TGTGCCAGCAGGGTGAGAGGGGGAGGCAACGAGCAGTACTTC
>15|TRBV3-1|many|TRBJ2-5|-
CASSQGHRLGQTQYF
TGTGCCAGCAGCCAAGGCCATCGCTTGGGGCAGACCCAGTACTTC
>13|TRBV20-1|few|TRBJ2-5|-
CSARYRYQETQYF
TGCAGTGCTAGGTATCGGTACCAAGAGACCCAGTACTTC
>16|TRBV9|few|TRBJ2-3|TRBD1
CASSVGGQPSTDTQYF
TGTGCCAGCAGCGTAGGGGGACAGCCTAGCACAGATACGCAGTATTTT
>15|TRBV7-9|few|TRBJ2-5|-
CASSLAMNHQETQYF
TGTGCCAGCAGCTTAGCAATGAACCACCAAGAGACCCAGTACTTC
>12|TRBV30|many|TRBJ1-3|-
CAWSSTPNTIYF
TGTGCCTGGAGTTCCACCCCAAACACCATATATTTT
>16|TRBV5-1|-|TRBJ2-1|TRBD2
CASSLGSGITTNEQFF
TGCGCCAGCAGCTTAGGGAGCGGGATTACGACTAATGAGCAGTTCTTC
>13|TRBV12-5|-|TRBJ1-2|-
CASGRTASYGYTF
TGTGCTAGTGGTAGGACAGCCAGCTATGGCTACACCTTC
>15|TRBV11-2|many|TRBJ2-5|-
CASSLLGGPGETQYF
TGTGCCAGCAGCCTCCTGGGCGGGCCGGGTGAGACCCAGTACTTC
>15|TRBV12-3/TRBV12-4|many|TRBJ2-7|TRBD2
CASSWNSGRVYEQYF
TGTGCCAGCAGTTGGAATAGCGGGAGAGTCTACGAGCAGTACTTC
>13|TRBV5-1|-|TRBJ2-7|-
CASSPYLGDEQYF
TGCGCCAGCAGCCCCTATTTAGGGGACGAGCAGTACTTC
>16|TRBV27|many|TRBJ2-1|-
CASSGTFTLSYNEQFF
TGTGCCAGCAGTGGAACCTTTACTCTCTCCTACAATGAGCAGTTCTTC
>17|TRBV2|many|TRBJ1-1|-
CASSATLPRGAYTEAFF
TGTGCCAGCAGTGCCACCCTGCCGAGGGGGGCGTACACTGAAGCTTTCTTT
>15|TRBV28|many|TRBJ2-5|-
CASSPLRGEKETQYF
TGTGCCAGCAGTCCCCTCAGGGGGGAAAAAGAGACCCAGTACTTC
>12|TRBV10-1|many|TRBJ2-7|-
CASSERQNEQYF
TGCGCCAGCAGTGAGCGGCAGAACGAGCAGTACTTC
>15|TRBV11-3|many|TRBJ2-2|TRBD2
CASSPGTSHTGELFF
TGTGCCAGCAGCCCTGGGACTAGCCATACCGGGGAGCTGTTTTTT
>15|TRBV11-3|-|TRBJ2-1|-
CASSLLVLSYNEQFF
TGTGCCAGCAGCTTGTTGGTCCTCTCCTACAATGAGCAGTTCTTC
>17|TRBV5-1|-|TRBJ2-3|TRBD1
CASRPQGQGARADTQYF
TGCGCCAGCAGACCGCAGGGACAGGGGGCGCGTGCAGATACGCAGTATTTT
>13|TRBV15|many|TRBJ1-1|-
CATRFAGNTEAFF
TGTGCCACTAGATTTGCGGGTAACACTGAAGCTTTCTTT
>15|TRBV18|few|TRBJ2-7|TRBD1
CASSPRLTGGDEQYF
TGTGCCAGCTCACCCCGGTTAACAGGGGGAGACGAGCAGTACTTC
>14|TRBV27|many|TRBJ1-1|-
CASSSPRRNTEAFF
TGTGCCAGCAGTTCTCCCAGAAGGAACACTGAAGCTTTCTTT
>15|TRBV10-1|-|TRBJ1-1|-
CASSEYRALLTEAFF
TGCGCCAGCAGTGAGTACCGGGCCCTACTCACTGAAGCTTTCTTT
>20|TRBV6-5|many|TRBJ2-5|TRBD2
CASSYWRPSGRAWGQETQYF
TGTGCCAGCAGTTACTGGAGGCCTAGCGGGAGGGCATGGGGGCAAGAGACCCAGTACTTC
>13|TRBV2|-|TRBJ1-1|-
CASSDGGITEAFF
TGTGCCAGCAGTGACGGGGGAATCACTGAAGCTTTCTTT
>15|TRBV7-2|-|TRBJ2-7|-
CASSLLGTAAYEQYF
TGTGCCAGCAGCTTACTGGGGACGGCTGCCTACGAGCAGTACTTC
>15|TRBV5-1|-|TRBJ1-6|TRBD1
CASSLGQLYNSPLHF
TGTGCCAGCAGCTTGGGACAGCTATATAATTCACCCCTCCACTTT
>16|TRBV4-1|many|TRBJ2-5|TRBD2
CASSQALAGDRETQYF
TGCGCCAGCAGCCAAGCGTTAGCGGGAGACCGAGAGACCCAGTACTTC
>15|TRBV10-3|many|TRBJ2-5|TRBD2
CAISEDGRAQETQYF
TGTGCCATCAGTGAGGACGGGAGGGCCCAAGAGACCCAGTACTTC
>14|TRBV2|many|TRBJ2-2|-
CASRSEANTGELFF
TGTGCCAGCAGGTCAGAGGCGAACACCGGGGAGCTGTTTTTT
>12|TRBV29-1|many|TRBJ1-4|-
CSGRVSNEKLFF
TGCAGCGGCAGGGTATCTAATGAAAAACTGTTTTTT
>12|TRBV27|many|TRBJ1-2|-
CASRTQGRGYTF
TGTGCCAGCAGGACCCAGGGTCGAGGCTACACCTTC
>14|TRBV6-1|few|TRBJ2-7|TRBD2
CASTLAGSSYDQYF
TGTGCCAGCACTCTAGCGGGAAGCTCCTACGATCAGTACTTC
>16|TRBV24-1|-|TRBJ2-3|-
CATSDQPPFTTDTQYF
TGTGCCACCAGTGACCAACCCCCCTTTACGACAGATACGCAGTATTTT
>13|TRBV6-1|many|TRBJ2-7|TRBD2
CASTLAGGYEQYF
TGTGCCAGCACCTTAGCGGGAGGTTACGAGCAGTACTTC
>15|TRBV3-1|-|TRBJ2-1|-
CASSSGTQSYNEQFF
TGTGCCAGCAGCTCCGGGACCCAATCCTACAATGAGCAGTTCTTC
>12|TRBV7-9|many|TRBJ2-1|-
CASSLAVDEQFF
TGTGCCAGCAGCTTAGCTGTTGATGAGCAGTTCTTC
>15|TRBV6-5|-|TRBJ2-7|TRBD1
CASSYGTDSPYEQYF
TGTGCCAGCAGTTACGGGACAGACTCCCCCTACGAGCAGTACTTC
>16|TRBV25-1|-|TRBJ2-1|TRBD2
CADRGLAGDTYNEQFF
TGTGCCGACCGGGGACTAGCGGGAGACACTTACAATGAGCAGTTCTTC
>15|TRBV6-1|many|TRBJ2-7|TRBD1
CASSPQYRGVGEQYF
TGTGCCAGCAGCCCTCAATACAGGGGAGTAGGCGAGCAGTACTTC
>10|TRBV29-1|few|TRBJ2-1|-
CSGVGDEQFF
TGCAGCGGTGTAGGGGATGAGCAGTTCTTC
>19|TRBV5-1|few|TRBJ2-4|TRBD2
CASSLDRLAGVLAKNIQYF
TGCGCCAGCAGCTTGGATAGACTAGCGGGAGTTCTAGCCAAAAACATTCAGTACTTC
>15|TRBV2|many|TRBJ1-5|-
CASQSLLTLNQPQHF
TGTGCCAGCCAAAGTTTGTTGACACTCAATCAGCCCCAGCATTTT
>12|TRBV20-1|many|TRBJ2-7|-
CSAIMRAYEQYF
TGCAGTGCTATCATGCGCGCCTACGAGCAGTACTTC
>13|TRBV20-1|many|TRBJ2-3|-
CSARGFLGDTQYF
TGCAGTGCTCGGGGCTTCCTCGGAGATACGCAGTATTTT
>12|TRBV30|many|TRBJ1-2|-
CAWSVRMSGYTF
TGTGCCTGGAGTGTAAGGATGAGTGGCTACACCTTC